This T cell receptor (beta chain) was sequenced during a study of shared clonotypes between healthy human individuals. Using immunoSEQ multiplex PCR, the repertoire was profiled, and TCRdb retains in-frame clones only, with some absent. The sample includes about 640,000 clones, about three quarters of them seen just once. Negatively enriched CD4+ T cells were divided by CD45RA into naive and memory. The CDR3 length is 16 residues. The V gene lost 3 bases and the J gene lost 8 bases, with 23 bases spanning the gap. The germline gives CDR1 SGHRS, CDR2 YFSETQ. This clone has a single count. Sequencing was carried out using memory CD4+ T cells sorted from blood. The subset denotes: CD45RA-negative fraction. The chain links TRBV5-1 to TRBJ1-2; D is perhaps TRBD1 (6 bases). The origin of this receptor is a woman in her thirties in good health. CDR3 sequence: CASSSGGADLTMGYTF. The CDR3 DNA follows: TGCGCCAGCAGCTCCGGGGGGGCAGATTTAACTATGGGCTACACCTTC.